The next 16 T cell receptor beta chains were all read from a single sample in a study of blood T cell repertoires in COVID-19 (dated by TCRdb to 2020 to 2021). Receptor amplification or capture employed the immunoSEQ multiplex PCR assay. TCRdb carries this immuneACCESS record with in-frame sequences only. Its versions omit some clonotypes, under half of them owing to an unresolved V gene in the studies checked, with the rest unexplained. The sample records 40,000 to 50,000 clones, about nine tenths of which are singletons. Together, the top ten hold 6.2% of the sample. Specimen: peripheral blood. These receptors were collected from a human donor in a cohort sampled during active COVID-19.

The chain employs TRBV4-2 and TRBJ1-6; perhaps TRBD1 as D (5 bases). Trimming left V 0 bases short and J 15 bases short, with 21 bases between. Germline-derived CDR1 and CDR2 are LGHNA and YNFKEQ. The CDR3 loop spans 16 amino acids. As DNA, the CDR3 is TGTGCCAGCAGCCAAGATCTCGGGACTGGGGGGATCCTCCTCCACTTT. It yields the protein CASSQDLGTGGILLHF.

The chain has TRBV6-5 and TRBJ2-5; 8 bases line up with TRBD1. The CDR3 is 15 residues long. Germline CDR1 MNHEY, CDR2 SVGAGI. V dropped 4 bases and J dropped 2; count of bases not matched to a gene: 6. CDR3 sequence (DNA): TGTGCCAGCAGTTCTGACAGGGGCGTACAAGAGACCCAGTACTTC. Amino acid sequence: CASSSDRGVQETQYF.

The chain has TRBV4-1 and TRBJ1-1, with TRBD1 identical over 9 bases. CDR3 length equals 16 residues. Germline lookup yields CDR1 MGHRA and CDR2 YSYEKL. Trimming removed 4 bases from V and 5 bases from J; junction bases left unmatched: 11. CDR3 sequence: CASSPIPGQGETEAFF. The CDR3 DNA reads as TGCGCCAGCAGCCCTATACCGGGACAGGGAGAAACTGAAGCTTTCTTT.

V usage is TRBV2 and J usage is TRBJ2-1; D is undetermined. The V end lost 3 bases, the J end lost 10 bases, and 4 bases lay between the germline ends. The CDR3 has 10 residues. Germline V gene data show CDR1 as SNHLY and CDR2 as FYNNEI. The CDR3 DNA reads TGTGCCAGCAGTGATCTGGAGCAGTTCTTC. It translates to CASSDLEQFF.

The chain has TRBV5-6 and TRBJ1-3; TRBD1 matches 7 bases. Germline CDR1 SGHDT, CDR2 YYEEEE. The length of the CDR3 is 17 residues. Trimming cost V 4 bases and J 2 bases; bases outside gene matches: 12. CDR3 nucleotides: TGTGCCAGCAGCAGACGGAGGGGGCATGGTCCTGGAAACACCATATATTTT. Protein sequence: CASSRRRGHGPGNTIYF.

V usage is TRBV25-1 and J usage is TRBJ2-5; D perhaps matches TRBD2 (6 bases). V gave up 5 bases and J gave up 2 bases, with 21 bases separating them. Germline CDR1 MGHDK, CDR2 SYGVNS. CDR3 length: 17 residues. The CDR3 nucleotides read TGTGCCAGCAGTAAAGACCTCCTCGGGGGTAGGCAAGAGACCCAGTACTTC. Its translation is CASSKDLLGGRQETQYF.

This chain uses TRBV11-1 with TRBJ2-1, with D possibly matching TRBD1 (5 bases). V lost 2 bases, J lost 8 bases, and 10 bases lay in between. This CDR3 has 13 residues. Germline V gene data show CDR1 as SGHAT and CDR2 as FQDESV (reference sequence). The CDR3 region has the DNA TGTGCCAGCAGCTTAATTCAGGGCGATGAGCAGTTCTTC. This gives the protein CASSLIQGDEQFF. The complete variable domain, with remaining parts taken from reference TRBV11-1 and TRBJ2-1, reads EAEVAQSPRYKITEKSQAVAFWCDPISGHATLYWYRQILGQGPELLVQFQDESVVDDSQLPKDRFSAERLKGVDSTLKIQPAELGDSAMYLCASSLIQGDEQFFGPGTRLTVL.

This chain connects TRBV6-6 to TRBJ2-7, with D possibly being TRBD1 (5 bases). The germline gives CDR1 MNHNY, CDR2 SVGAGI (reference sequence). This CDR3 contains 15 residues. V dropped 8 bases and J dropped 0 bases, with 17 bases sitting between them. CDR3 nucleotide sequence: TGTGCCAGCGGGGTCACCTTGGGGCCCTCCTACGAGCAGTACTTC. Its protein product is CASGVTLGPSYEQYF.

DNA of the CDR3: TGTGCCAGCAGCTTCCAGGGACTGGAAAAACTGTTTTTT. Translation: CASSFQGLEKLFF. This chain connects TRBV5-6 to TRBJ1-4, with D possibly matching TRBD1 (5 bases). CDR1 is SGHDT and CDR2 is YYEEEE in the germline V gene. The CDR3 runs to 13 residues. V was clipped by 2 bases and J by 8 bases, with 10 bases between them.

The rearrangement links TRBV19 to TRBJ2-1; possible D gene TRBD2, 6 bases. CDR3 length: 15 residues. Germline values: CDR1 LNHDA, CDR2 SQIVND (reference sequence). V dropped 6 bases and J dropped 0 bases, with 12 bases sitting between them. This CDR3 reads CASSSNGGSYNEQFF. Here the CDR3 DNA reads TGTGCCAGTAGCTCGAACGGGGGCTCCTACAATGAGCAGTTCTTC. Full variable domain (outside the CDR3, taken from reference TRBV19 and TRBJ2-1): DGGITQSPKYLFRKEGQNVTLSCEQNLNHDAMYWYRQDPGQGLRLIYYSQIVNDFQKGDIAEGYSVSREKKESFPLTVTSAQKNPTAFYLCASSSNGGSYNEQFFGPGTRLTVL.

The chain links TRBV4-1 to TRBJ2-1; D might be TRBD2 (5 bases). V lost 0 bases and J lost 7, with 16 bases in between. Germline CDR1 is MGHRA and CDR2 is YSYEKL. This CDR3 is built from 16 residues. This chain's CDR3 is CASSQDVGRRNNEQFF. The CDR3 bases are TGCGCCAGCAGCCAAGATGTGGGCCGGAGGAATAATGAGCAGTTCTTC.

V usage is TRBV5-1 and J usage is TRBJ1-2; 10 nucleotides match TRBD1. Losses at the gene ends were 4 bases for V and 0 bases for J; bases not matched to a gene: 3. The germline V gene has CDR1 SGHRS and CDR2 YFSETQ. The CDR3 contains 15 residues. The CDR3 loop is CASSPGTGANYGYTF. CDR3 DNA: TGCGCCAGCAGCCCTGGGACAGGGGCTAACTATGGCTACACCTTC.

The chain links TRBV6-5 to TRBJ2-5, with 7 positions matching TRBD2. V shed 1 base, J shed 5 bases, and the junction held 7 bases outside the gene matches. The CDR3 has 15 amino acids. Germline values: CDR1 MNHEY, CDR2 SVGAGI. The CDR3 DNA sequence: TGTGCCAGCAGTTACTGGGAGGGGTTTTCGGAGACCCAGTACTTC. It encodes CASSYWEGFSETQYF.

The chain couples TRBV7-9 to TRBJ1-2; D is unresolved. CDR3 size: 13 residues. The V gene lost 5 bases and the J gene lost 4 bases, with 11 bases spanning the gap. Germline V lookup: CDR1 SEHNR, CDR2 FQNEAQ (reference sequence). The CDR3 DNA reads TGTGCCAGCAGCGCGGATATGGGCTATGGCTACACCTTC. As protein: CASSADMGYGYTF.

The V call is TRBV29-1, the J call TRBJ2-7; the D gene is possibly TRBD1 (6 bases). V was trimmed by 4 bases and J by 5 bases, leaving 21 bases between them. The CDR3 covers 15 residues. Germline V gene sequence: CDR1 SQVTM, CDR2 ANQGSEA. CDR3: CSVVGVGAPSNEQYF. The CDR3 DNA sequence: TGCAGCGTTGTGGGTGTGGGGGCCCCCTCTAACGAGCAGTACTTC.

The CDR3 reads CASSPGLAISYEQYF. The CDR3 DNA is TGTGCCAGCTCACCTGGACTAGCCATAAGCTACGAGCAGTACTTC. The chain carries TRBV18 and TRBJ2-7; 8 nucleotides line up with TRBD2. Per germline, CDR1 KGHSH and CDR2 LQKENI. Trimming at V came to 3 bases and at J to 3 bases, leaving 7 bases not matched to a gene. The CDR3 has 15 residues.